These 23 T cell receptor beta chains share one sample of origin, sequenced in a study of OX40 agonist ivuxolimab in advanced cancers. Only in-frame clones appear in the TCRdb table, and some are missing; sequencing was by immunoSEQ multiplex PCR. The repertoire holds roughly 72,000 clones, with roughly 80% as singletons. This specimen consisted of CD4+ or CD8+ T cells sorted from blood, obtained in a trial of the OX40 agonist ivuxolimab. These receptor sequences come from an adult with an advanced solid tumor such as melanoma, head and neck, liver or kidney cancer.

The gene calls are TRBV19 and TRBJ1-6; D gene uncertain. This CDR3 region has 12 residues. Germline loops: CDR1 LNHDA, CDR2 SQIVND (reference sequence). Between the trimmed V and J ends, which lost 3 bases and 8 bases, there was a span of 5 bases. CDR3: CASSMRDSPLHF. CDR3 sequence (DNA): TGTGCCAGTAGTATGAGGGATTCACCCCTCCACTTT.

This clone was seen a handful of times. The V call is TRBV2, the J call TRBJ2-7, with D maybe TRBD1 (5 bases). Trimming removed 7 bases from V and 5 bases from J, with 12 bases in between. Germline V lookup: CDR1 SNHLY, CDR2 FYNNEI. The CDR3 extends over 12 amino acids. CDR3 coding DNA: TGTGCCAGCAAGGGGCTGGTGGACGAGCAGTACTTC. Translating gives CASKGLVDEQYF.

CDR3 sequence (DNA): TGTGCCAGTAGTATAGTGGGACAGCTGAACTATGGCTACACCTTC. Its protein product is CASSIVGQLNYGYTF. V is TRBV19 and J is TRBJ1-2; 7 nucleotides match TRBD1. J lost 2 bases, V lost 1 base, and 4 bases had no gene match. This CDR3 has 15 residues. Germline CDR1 is LNHDA and CDR2 is SQIVND (reference sequence).

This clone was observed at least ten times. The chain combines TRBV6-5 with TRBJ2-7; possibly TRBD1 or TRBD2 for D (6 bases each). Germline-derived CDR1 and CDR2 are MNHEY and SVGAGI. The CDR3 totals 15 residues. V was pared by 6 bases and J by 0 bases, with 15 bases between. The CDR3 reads CASRGGLGSSYEQYF. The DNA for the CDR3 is TGTGCCAGCAGAGGGGGGCTTGGAAGCTCCTACGAGCAGTACTTC.

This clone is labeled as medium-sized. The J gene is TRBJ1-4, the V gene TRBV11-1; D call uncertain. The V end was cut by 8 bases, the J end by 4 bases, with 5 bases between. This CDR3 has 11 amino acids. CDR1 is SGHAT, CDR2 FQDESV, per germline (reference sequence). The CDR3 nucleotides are TGTGCCAGCGGCCTTAATGAAAAACTGTTTTTT. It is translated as CASGLNEKLFF.

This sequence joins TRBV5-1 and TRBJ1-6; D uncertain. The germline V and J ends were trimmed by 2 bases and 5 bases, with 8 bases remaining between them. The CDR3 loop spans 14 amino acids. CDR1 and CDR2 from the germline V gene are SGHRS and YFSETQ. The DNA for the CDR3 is TGCGCCAGCAGCTTATCCCCAGATAATTCACCCCTCCACTTT. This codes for CASSLSPDNSPLHF.

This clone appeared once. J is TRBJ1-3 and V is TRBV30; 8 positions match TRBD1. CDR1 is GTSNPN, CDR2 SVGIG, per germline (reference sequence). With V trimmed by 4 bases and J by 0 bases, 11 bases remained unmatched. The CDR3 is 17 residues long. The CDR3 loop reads CAWNRDRNLPSGNTIYF. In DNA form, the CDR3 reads TGTGCCTGGAACCGGGACAGGAATCTACCCTCTGGAAACACCATATATTTT. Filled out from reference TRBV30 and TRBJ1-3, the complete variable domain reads SQTIHQWPATLVQPVGSPLSLECTVEGTSNPNLYWYRQAAGRGLQLLFYSVGIGQISSEVPQNLSASRPQDRQFILSSKKLLLSDSGFYLCAWNRDRNLPSGNTIYFGEGSWLTVV.

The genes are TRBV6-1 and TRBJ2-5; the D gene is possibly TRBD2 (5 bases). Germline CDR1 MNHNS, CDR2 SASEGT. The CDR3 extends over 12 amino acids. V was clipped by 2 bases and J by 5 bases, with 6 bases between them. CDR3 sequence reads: CASSETGETQYF. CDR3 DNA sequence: TGTGCCAGCAGTGAAACGGGGGAGACCCAGTACTTC.

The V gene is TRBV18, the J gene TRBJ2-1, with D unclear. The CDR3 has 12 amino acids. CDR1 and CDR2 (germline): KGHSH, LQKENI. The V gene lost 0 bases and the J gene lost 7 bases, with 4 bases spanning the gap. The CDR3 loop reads CASSPPSNEQFF. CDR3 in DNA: TGTGCCAGCTCACCACCCTCTAATGAGCAGTTCTTC.

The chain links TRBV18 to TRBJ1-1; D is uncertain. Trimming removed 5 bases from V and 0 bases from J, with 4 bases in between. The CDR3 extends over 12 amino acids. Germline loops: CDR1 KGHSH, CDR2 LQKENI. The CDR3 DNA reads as TGTGCCAGCTCATTCCTGAACACTGAAGCTTTCTTT. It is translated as CASSFLNTEAFF.

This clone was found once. This chain's CDR3 is CASSQLEDGRETQYF. The CDR3 DNA is TGTGCCAGCAGCCAACTAGAGGACGGACGGGAGACCCAGTACTTC. This chain joins TRBV4-2 and TRBJ2-5; D remains unclear. Between the trimmed V and J ends, which lost 2 bases and 5 bases, there was a span of 15 bases. Germline values: CDR1 LGHNA, CDR2 YNFKEQ. This CDR3 contains 15 residues.

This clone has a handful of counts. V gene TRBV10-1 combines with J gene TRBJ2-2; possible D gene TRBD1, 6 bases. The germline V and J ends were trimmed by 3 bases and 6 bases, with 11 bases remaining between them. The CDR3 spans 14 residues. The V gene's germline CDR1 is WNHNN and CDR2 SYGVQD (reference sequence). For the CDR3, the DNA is TGCGCCAGCAGTGACACAGGGTCCTCCGGGGAGCTGTTTTTT. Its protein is CASSDTGSSGELFF.

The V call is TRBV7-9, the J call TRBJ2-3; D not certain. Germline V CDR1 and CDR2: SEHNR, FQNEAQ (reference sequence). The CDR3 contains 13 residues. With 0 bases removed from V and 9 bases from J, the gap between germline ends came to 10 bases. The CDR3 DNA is TGTGCCAGCAGCTTAGCGGAGCTTGGGACGCAGTATTTT. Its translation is CASSLAELGTQYF.

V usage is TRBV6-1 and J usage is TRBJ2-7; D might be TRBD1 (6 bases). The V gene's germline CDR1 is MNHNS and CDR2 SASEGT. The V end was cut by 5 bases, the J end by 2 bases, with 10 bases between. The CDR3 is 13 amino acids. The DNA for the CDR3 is TGTGCCAGCAGTTTGACAGGAGCCTACGAGCAGTACTTC. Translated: CASSLTGAYEQYF.

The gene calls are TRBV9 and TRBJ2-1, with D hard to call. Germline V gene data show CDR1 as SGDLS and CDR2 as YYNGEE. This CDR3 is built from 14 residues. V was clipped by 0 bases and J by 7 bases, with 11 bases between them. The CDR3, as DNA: TGTGCCAGCAGCGTAGAGATTAGCCTAAATGAGCAGTTCTTC. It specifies CASSVEISLNEQFF.

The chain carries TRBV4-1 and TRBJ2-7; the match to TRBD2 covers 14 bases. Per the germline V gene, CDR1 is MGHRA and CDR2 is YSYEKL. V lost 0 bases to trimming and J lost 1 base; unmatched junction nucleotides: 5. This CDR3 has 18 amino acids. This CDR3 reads CASSQDGLAGGLSYEQYF. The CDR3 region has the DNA TGCGCCAGCAGCCAAGATGGACTAGCGGGGGGCCTTTCCTACGAGCAGTACTTC.

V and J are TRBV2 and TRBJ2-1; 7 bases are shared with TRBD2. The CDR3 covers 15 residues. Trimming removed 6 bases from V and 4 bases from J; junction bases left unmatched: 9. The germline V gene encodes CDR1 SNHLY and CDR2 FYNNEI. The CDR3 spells CASRGRERSYNEQFF. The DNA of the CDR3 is TGTGCCAGCAGGGGGCGGGAGAGGTCATACAATGAGCAGTTCTTC.

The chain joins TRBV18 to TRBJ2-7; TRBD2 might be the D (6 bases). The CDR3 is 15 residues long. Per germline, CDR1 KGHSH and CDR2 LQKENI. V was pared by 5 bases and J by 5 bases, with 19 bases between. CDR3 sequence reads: CASSSVEGGVNEQYF. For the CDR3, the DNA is TGTGCCAGCTCATCCGTAGAGGGAGGAGTGAACGAGCAGTACTTC.

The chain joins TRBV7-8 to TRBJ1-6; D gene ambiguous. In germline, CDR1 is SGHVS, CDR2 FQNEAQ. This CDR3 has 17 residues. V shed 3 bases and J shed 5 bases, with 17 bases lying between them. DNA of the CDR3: TGTGCCAGCAGCTTTAAGCTCGTCCCGGCCGATAATTCACCCCTCCACTTT. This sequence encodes CASSFKLVPADNSPLHF.

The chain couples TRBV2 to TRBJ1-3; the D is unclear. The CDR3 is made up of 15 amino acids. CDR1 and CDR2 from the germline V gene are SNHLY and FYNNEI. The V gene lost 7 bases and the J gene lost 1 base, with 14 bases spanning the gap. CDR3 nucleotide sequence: TGTGCCAGCAAGGAGGGCGGCGGGTCTGGAAACACCATATATTTT. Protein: CASKEGGGSGNTIYF.

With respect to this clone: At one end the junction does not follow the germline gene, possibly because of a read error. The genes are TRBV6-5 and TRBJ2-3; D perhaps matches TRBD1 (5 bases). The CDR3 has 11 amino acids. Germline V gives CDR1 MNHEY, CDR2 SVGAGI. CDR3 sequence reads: CASTATGTQYF. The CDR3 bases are TGTGCCAGCACGGCTACAGGTACGCAGTATTTT.

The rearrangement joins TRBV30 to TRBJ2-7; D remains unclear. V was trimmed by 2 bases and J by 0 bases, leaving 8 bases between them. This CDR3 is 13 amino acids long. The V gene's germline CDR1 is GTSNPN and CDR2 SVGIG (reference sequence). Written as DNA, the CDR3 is TGTGCCTGGAGTCTGGGTCTCTCCTACGAGCAGTACTTC. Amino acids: CAWSLGLSYEQYF.

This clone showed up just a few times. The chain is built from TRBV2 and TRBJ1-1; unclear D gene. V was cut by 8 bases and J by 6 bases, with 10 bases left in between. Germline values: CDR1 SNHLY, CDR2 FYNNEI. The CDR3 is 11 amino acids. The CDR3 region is CASGRRAEAFF. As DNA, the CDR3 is TGTGCCAGCGGACGGAGAGCTGAAGCTTTCTTT.